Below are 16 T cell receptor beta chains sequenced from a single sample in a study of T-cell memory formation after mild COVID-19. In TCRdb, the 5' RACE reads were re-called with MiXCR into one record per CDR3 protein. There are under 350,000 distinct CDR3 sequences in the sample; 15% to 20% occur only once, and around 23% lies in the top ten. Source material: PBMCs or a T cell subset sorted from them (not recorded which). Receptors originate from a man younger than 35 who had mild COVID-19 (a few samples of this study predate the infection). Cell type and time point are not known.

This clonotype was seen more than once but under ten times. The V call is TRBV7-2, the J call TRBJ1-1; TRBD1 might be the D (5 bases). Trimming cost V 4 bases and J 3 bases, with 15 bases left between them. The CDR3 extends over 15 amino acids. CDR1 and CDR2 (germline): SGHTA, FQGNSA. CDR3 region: CASSSIMQGDTEAFF. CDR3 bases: TGTGCCAGCAGCTCAATTATGCAGGGTGACACTGAAGCTTTCTTT.

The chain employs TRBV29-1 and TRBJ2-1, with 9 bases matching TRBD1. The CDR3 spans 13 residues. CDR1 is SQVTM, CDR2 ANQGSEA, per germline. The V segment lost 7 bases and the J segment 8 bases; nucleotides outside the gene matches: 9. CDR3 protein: CSAGQGFGDEQFF. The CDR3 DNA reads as TGCAGCGCTGGACAGGGGTTTGGGGATGAGCAGTTCTTC.

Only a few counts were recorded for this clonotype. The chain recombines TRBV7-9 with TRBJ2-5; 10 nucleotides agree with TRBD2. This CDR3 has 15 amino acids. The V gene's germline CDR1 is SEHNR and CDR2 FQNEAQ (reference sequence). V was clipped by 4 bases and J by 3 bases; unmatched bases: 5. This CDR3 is CASSWGTSAEETQYF. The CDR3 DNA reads TGTGCCAGCAGCTGGGGGACTAGCGCGGAAGAGACCCAGTACTTC. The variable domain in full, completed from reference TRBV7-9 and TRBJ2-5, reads DTGVSQNPRHKITKRGQNVTFRCDPISEHNRLYWYRQTLGQGPEFLTYFQNEAQLEKSRLLSDRFSAERPKGSFSTLEIQRTEQGDSAMYLCASSWGTSAEETQYFGPGTRLLVL.

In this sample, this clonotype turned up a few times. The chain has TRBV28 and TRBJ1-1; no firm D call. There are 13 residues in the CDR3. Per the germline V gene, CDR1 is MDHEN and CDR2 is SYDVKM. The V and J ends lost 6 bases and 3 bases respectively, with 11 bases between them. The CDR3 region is CASRSPGDTEAFF. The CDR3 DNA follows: TGTGCCAGCAGGTCACCCGGGGACACTGAAGCTTTCTTT.

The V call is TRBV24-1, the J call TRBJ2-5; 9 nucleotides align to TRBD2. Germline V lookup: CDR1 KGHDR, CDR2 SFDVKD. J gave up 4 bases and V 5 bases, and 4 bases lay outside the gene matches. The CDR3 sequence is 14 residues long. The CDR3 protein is CATSAASGAETQYF. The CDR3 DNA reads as TGTGCCACCAGTGCGGCTAGCGGGGCAGAGACCCAGTACTTC.

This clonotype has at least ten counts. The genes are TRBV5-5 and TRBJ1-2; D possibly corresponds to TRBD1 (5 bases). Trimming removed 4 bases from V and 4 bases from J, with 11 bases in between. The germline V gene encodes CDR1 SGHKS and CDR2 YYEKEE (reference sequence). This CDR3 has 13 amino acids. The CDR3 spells CASSLGPLYGYTF. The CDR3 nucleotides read TGTGCCAGCAGCCTGGGACCGCTCTATGGCTACACCTTC.

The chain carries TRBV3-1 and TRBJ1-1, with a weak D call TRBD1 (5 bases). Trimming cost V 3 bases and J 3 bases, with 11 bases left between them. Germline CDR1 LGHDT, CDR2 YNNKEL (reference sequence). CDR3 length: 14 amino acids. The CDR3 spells CASSQGGVYTEAFF. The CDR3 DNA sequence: TGTGCCAGCAGCCAGGGGGGAGTGTACACTGAAGCTTTCTTT.

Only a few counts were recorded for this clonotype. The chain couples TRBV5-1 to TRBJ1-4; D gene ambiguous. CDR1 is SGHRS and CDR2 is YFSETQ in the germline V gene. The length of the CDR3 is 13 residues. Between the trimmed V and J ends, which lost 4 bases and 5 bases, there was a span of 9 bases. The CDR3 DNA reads TGCGCCAGCAGCGCGGGAGCCAATGAAAAACTGTTTTTT. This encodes CASSAGANEKLFF.

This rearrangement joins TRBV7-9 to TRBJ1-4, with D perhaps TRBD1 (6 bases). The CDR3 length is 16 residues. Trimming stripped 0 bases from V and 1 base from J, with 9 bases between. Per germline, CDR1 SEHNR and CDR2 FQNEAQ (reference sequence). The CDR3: CASSLAVRGTNEKLFF. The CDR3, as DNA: TGTGCCAGCAGCTTAGCGGTCAGGGGAACTAATGAAAAACTGTTTTTT.

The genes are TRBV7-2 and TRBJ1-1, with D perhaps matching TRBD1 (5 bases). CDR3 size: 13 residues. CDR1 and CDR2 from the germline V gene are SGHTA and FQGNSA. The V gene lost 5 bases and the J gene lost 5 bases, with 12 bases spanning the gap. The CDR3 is CASSEHRQTEAFF. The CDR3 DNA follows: TGTGCCAGCAGCGAACACCGACAGACTGAAGCTTTCTTT.

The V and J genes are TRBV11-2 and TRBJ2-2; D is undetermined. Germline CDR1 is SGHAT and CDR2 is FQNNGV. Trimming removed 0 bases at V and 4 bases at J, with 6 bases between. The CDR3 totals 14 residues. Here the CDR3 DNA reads TGTGCCAGCAGCTTAGATCTCGCCACCGGGGAGCTGTTTTTT. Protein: CASSLDLATGELFF.

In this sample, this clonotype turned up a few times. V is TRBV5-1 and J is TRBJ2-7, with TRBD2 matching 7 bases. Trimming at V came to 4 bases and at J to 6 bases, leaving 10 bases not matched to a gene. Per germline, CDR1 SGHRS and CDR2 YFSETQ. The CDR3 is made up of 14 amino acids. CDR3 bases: TGCGCCAGCAGCCTCCCTATTGGGGGGGGCGAGCAGTACTTC. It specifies CASSLPIGGGEQYF.

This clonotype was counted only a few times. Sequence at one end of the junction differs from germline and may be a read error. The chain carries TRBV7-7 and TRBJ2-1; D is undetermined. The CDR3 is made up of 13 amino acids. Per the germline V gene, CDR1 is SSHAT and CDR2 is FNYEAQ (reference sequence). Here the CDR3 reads CASSLGSLSEQFF. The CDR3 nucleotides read TGTGCTAGCAGCTTGGGTAGTTTAAGTGAGCAGTTCTTC.

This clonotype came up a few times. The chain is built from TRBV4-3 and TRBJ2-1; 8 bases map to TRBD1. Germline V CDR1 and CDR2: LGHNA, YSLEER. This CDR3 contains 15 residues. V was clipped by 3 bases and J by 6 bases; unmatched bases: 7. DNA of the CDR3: TGCGCCAGCAGCCAGCTGGACAGGGAAGGCAATGAGCAGTTCTTC. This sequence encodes CASSQLDREGNEQFF.

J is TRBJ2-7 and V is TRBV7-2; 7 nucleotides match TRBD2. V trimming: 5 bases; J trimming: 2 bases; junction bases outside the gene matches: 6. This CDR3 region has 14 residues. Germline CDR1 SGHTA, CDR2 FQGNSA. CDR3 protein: CASSLSGDPYEQYF. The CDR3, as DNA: TGTGCCAGCAGCCTCAGCGGGGATCCCTACGAGCAGTACTTC.

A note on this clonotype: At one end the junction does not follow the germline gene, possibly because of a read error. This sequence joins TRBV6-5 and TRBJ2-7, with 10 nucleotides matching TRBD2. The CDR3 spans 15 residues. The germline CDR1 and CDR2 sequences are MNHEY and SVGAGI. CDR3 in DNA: TGTTCCAGCAGTACTGTAGCGGGGGGTCCCTACGAGCAGTACTTC. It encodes CSSSTVAGGPYEQYF.